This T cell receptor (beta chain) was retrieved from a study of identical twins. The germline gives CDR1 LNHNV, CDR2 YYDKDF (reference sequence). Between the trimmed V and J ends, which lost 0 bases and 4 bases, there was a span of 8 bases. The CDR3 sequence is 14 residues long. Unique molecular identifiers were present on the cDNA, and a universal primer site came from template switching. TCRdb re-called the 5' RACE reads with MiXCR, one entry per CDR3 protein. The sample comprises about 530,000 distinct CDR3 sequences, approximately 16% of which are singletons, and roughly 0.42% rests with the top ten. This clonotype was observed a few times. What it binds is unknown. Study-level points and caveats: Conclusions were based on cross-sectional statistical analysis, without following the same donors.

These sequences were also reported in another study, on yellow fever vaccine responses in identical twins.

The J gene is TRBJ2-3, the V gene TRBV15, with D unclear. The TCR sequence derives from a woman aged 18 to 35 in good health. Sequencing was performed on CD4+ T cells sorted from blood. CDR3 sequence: CATSRDHAADTQYF. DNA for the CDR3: TGTGCCACCAGCAGAGACCACGCGGCAGATACGCAGTATTTT.